In its sample, the clone carrying this T cell receptor (beta chain) was seen many times. With 0 bases clipped from V and 5 bases from J, the junction kept 0 bases outside the gene matches. The CDR3 has 14 residues. The germline gives CDR1 SGDLS, CDR2 YYNGEE. The data were taken from a study of identical twins. TCRdb re-analysed the 5' RACE reads in MiXCR, keeping a single row per CDR3 protein. The sample contains approximately 1.8 million distinct CDR3 sequences, roughly a third of which appear only once. This clonotype was sampled from a newborn girl in good health. The sequencing sample was made of cord blood. The V call is TRBV9, the J call TRBJ2-3; 10 bases are a match to TRBD2. CDR3 protein: CASSVGLAGDTQYF. The CDR3 nucleotides are TGTGCCAGCAGCGTAGGACTAGCGGGAGATACGCAGTATTTT.